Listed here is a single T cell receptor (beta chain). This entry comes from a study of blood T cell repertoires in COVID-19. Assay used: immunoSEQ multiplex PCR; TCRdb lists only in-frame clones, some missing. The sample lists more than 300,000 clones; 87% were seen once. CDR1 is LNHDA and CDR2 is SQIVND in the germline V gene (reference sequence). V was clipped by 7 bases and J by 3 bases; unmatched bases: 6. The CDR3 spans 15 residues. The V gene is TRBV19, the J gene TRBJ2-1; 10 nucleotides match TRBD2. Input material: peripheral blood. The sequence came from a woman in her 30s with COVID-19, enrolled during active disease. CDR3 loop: CASTSAGGIYNEQFF. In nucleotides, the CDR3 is TGTGCCAGTACATCAGCGGGAGGGATCTACAATGAGCAGTTCTTC.